This TCR beta chain was sequenced during a study of T cells after yellow fever vaccination. TCRdb fed the 5' RACE reads into MiXCR, producing one record per CDR3 protein. The sample has 600,000 to 750,000 distinct CDR3 sequences; 12% are singletons. The V gene's germline CDR1 is SGHNT and CDR2 YYREEE (reference sequence). The V gene lost 7 bases and the J gene lost 5 bases, with 8 bases spanning the gap. This CDR3 region has 11 residues. This specimen was PBMCs, taken on the day of the yellow fever booster vaccination. The receptor was isolated from a man under 40 who received the YFV17D yellow fever vaccine. J is TRBJ2-3 and V is TRBV5-4, with D hard to call. CDR3 DNA sequence: TGTGCCAGCGGAGATTTAGATACGCAGTATTTT. Protein product: CASGDLDTQYF.